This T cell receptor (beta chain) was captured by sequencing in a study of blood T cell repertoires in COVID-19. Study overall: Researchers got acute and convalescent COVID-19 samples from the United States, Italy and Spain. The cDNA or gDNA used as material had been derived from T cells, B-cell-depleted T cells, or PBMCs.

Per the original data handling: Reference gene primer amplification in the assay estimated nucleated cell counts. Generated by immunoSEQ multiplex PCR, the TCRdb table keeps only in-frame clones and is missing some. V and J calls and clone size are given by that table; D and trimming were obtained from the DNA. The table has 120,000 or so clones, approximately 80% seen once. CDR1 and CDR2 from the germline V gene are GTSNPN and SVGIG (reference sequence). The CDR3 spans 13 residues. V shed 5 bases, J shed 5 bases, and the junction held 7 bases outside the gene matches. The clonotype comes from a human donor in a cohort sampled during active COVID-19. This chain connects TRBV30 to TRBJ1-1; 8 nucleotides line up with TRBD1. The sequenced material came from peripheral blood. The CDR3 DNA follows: TGTGCCTGGCGACAGGGGACGTGGACTGAAGCTTTCTTT. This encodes CAWRQGTWTEAFF.